This T cell receptor beta chain was observed in a study of blood T cell repertoires in COVID-19 (dated by TCRdb to between 2020 and 2021). A note on the overall study: The collaborator samples originated in the United States, Italy and Spain and spanned the acute and convalescent phases of COVID-19. The prospective study material was composed of cDNA or gDNA derived from T cells, B-cell-depleted T cells, or PBMCs. Subjects who had been exposed to COVID-19, were actively infected with it, or had recovered from it provided the deeply sampled blood TCRbeta repertoires that made up the dataset. The repertoires were released in a freely available public database meant as a resource for research on the immune response to SARS-CoV-2. Samples were obtained from the ongoing ImmuneRACE study (first 160 participants) and from 950 to 1,500 subjects provided by 6 global collaborators. The sample metadata nearly always contained a de-identified subject ID, COVID-19 status, age in years and sex. Where available, HLA class I and class II types were taken from metadata supplied by the sample provider and were not determined by assay-based typing. Broad study findings and their caveats: The quantity of clinical and demographic metadata differed by source and by participant and was supplied without curation.

On this clone: The antigen this receptor binds is unknown. Within one base of it there is no much larger clone, and no base qualities were kept.

One collaborating source in Seattle enrolled patients during active infection and followed them longitudinally through the course of disease. Each collaborating institution followed its own protocols to collect whole blood in K2EDTA tubes. For TCRbeta analysis, collaborators shipped samples in one of three forms: frozen whole blood, isolated PBMCs, or DNA extracted from either of those sample types. The immunoSEQ Assay, a bias-controlled multiplex PCR, was used to amplify TCRbeta CDR3 regions from genomic DNA. The original methods were these. Nucleated cell counts per sample were estimated from amplification of reference gene primers within the assay. Sequence reads were collapsed and filtered to measure the absolute abundance of every unique TCRbeta CDR3 rearrangement. For each sample, productive Simpson clonality was calculated as the square root of Simpson's diversity index over productive rearrangements. The immuneACCESS repertoire file appears here via TCRdb, limited to in-frame rearrangements. These files lack a portion of the clones; in checked studies, under half of the deficit traces to unresolved V genes, and the cause of the others is not known. The V and J calls and clone size are taken from that table; D and trimming were inferred from the DNA. The sample contains roughly 440,000 clones, about nine tenths of them found a single time. The ten largest clones add up to roughly an eighth of the sample.

This clonotype was obtained from a woman between 50 and 59 years old with COVID-19, enrolled during active disease. The sample was peripheral blood.

CDR3 protein: CASSNAAGGQNQPQHF. The DNA is as follows: TGTGCCAGCAGCAACGCGGCGGGGGGGCAAAATCAGCCCCAGCATTTT. The rearranged chain carries TRBV5-4 and TRBJ1-5; the D region possibly corresponds to TRBD1 (6 bases align). Taken from cysteine to phenylalanine, the CDR3 has 16 residues. The retained sequence is limited to the CDR3, 48 bases, with the frame set at the first base. Deletion took 4 bases off V and 4 bases off J, with a span of 18 bases between the germline ends. CDR1 and CDR2 are read off the germline V gene (reference sequence) as SGHNT and YYREEE.